This T cell receptor (beta chain) comes out of a study of T cell changes during pregnancy in multiple sclerosis. The table came from immunoSEQ multiplex PCR; TCRdb's copy has only in-frame clones and leaves some out. The table records roughly 100,000 clones, around 91% of them present only once. Trimming removed 3 bases from V and 5 bases from J, with 21 bases in between. This CDR3 region has 17 residues. Germline loops: CDR1 SEHNR, CDR2 FQNEAQ (reference sequence). Material: peripheral blood, obtained after pregnancy. The receptor was isolated from a female donor with multiple sclerosis, enrolled in a pregnancy study. The chain has TRBV7-9 and TRBJ2-3, with D possibly matching TRBD1 (5 bases). The CDR3 here is CASSLSDRTTMVDTQYF. In DNA, the CDR3 is TGTGCCAGCAGCTTGTCAGACAGAACTACAATGGTAGATACGCAGTATTTT.